These T cell receptor beta chains were read from a single sample in a study of blood T cell repertoires in COVID-19. The protocol was immunoSEQ multiplex PCR, while the TCRdb copy is restricted to in-frame clones and leaves out a portion. The sample contains roughly 180,000 clones, roughly 88% of which appear only once. Input material: PBMCs or T cells enriched from blood (not recorded which). These receptors all stem from a woman aged 60 to 75 who had recovered from COVID-19. Both conserved end residues are part of each CDR3. The D gene is left open where the match is weak. Only part of the rows carry a size: once, few, many, or a class if the clone is expanded.

TRBJ2-3	TRBV3-1/TRBV3-2	TRBD2	NA	TGTGCCAGCAGCCAAGATCCGGGACTAGCGGGGTTCACAGATACGCAGTATTTT	CASSQDPGLAGFTDTQYF
TRBJ1-6	TRBV12-5	TRBD1	NA	TGTGCTAGTGGTACAGGGACAGGCGGATCCTATAATTCACCCCTCCACTTT	CASGTGTGGSYNSPLHF
TRBJ2-7	TRBV7-2	TRBD2	once	TGTGCCAGCAGCTTAGCCGGCGGGGGGTCCTACGAGCAGTACTTC	CASSLAGGGSYEQYF
TRBJ2-7	TRBV27	TRBD1	NA	TGTGCCAGCAGGCCACAGGGGGCGGTCTCCTACGAGCAGTACTTC	CASRPQGAVSYEQYF
TRBJ1-1	TRBV6-5	NA	NA	TGTGCCTCCCCTAGGACAGTGAACACTGAAGCTTTCTTT	CASPRTVNTEAFF
TRBJ1-2	TRBV10-1	TRBD1	NA	TGCGCCAGCAGTGAGTCGGTCGGACAGGGCTATGGCTACACCTTC	CASSESVGQGYGYTF
TRBJ2-7	TRBV4-1	NA	NA	TGCGCCAGCAGCCAAGAACGGCTAGAAATCTACGAGCAGTACTTC	CASSQERLEIYEQYF
TRBJ1-6	TRBV30	TRBD1	few	TGTGCCTGGGGGGGACAGGGCGGATGGAATAATTCACCCCTCCACTTT	CAWGGQGGWNNSPLHF
TRBJ1-1	TRBV30	NA	once	TGTGCCTGGATTCGGGTAAGGGAGCTGAGGGCTTTCTTT	CAWIRVRELRAFF
TRBJ2-2	TRBV7-6	NA	NA	TGTGCCAGCAGCCCAACCGGGACTGCTGCCGGGGAGCTGTTTTTT	CASSPTGTAAGELFF
TRBJ1-1	TRBV11-2	NA	once	TGTGCCAGCAGCTCTGACAGATTGAACACTGAAGCTTTCTTT	CASSSDRLNTEAFF
TRBJ2-6	TRBV27	NA	NA	TGTGCCAGCAGTCCAGGACAGTTCTCTGGGGCCAACGTCCTGACTTTC	CASSPGQFSGANVLTF
TRBJ1-2	TRBV19	TRBD1	NA	TGTGCCAGTAGTACGCCGGACAGGGGCGATGGCTACACCTTC	CASSTPDRGDGYTF
TRBJ2-7	TRBV7-9	TRBD1	NA	TGTGCCAGCAGCTATGACAGGGGGACCTACGAGCAGTACTTC	CASSYDRGTYEQYF
TRBJ2-7	TRBV7-8	NA	few	TGTGCCAGCAGCTCAAGTCGGTACGAGCAGTACTTC	CASSSSRYEQYF
TRBJ2-3	TRBV5-1	TRBD2	once	TGCGCCAGCAGCTTAGAACTAGCGGGAGGCACAGATACGCAGTATTTT	CASSLELAGGTDTQYF
TRBJ2-1	TRBV29-1	TRBD1	NA	TGCAGCGTTGGGGGACAGGGTAACAATGAGCAGTTCTTC	CSVGGQGNNEQFF